The TCR beta chain under discussion was sequenced for a study of shared clonotypes between healthy human individuals. Study as a whole: Aged 18 to 49, the donors were two women and a few men.

With 8 bases clipped from V and 7 bases from J, the junction kept 8 bases outside the gene matches. In germline, CDR1 is SGHAT, CDR2 FQNNGV. The CDR3 sequence is 12 residues long. Ten immunoSEQ deep assay plates were used to sequence unsorted PBMC DNA. The assay was immunoSEQ multiplex PCR, and TCRdb's table has in-frame clones only and misses some. The data contain about 560,000 clones, roughly 79% of them singletons. General study results and limits: Clonotype sharing among donors, it was expected, would be affected by sequencing depth.

Comments on this clone: Antigen: not known.

The rearrangement uses TRBV11-2 and TRBJ2-7, with 7 bases matching TRBD1. The sample taken for sequencing was PBMCs. The TCR comes from a woman aged 40 to 49 in good health. Some clones in this sample may be carry-over from other donors' samples. In nucleotides, the CDR3 is TGTGCCAGCGCAAAGGGGGCTGGGGAGCAGTACTTC. The encoded protein is CASAKGAGEQYF.